This TCR beta chain was obtained from a study of cytomegalovirus exposure and HLA in healthy donors. On this clone: The antigen is undetermined. In the same sample, other DNA sequences code for this CDR3.

Notes on the study in general: An observed cluster of highly shared sequence variants was recorded as a likely sequencing artifact. Upon later analysis, HLA-associated TCR beta chains proved more clonally expanded than other, equally common chains.

From germline, CDR1 is SEHNR and CDR2 FQNEAQ (reference sequence). CDR3 length: 14 amino acids. The J segment lost 5 bases and the V segment lost 4 bases, leaving 1 base of the junction unmatched. Vbeta (60) and Jbeta (13) primers were used in the PCR. Clones were read by immunoSEQ multiplex PCR, and TCRdb kept only the in-frame ones, dropping some. The sample has 110,000 to 150,000 clones; around three quarters are singletons. The sample taken for sequencing was PBMCs. This receptor was taken from a woman aged 18-29 years in good health and CMV-seropositive. The V call is TRBV7-9, the J call TRBJ1-4, with 10 positions matching TRBD1. The CDR3 region is CASSSGQGNEKLFF. Written as DNA, the CDR3 is TGTGCCAGCAGCTCGGGACAGGGGAATGAAAAACTGTTTTTT.